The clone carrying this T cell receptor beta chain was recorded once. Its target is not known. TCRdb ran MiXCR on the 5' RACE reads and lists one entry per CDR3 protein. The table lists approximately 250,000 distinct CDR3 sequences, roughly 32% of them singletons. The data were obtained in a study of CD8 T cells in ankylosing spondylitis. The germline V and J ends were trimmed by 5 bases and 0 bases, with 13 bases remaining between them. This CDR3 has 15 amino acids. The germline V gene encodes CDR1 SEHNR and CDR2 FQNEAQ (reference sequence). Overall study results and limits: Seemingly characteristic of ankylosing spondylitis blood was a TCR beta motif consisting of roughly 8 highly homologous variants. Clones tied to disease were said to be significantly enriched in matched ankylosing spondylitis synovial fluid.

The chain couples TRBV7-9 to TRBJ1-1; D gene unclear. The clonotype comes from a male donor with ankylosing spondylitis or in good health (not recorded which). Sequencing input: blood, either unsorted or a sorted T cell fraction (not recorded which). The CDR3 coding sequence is TGTGCCAGCAGCCTTCTGGGGATCATGAACACTGAAGCTTTCTTT. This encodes CASSLLGIMNTEAFF.